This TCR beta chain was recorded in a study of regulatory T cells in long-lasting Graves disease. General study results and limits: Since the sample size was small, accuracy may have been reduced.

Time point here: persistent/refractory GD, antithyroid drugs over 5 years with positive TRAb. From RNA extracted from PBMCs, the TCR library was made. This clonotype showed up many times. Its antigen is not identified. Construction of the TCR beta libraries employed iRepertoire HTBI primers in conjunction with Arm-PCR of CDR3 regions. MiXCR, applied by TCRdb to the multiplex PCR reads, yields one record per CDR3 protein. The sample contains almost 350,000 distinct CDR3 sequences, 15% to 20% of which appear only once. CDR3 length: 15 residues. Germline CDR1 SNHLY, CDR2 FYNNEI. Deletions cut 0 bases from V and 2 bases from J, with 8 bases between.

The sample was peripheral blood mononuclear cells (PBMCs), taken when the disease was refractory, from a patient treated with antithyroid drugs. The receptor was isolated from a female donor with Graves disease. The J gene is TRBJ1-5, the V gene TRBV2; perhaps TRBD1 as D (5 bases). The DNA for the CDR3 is TGTGCCAGCAGTGAAGCCTTGGGGGGCAATCAGCCCCAGCATTTT. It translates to CASSEALGGNQPQHF.